The 32 T cell receptor beta chains presented below share a single source sample, sequenced in a study of Graves' ophthalmopathy and Graves' hyperthyroidism. Amplification of TCR beta CDR3 regions used RNA transcripts. The first round was an RT-PCR with HTBI primers, and the second round was a multiplex PCR. TCRdb recomputed calls from the multiplex PCR reads with MiXCR, one row per CDR3 protein. Here the sample spans roughly 700,000 distinct CDR3 sequences, about 44% being singletons. Source material: peripheral blood. The receptors here all came from an adult man with Graves' ophthalmopathy.

This clonotype was found once. The chain recombines TRBV29-1 with TRBJ2-5; D is possibly TRBD2 (6 bases). Deletions cut 6 bases from V and 5 bases from J, with 16 bases between. Germline V gene data show CDR1 as SQVTM and CDR2 as ANQGSEA. This CDR3 comprises 13 residues. The CDR3 protein is CSVGGTAGETQYF. The CDR3 coding sequence is TGCAGCGTGGGCGGTACGGCGGGGGAGACCCAGTACTTC.

The V call is TRBV7-2, the J call TRBJ1-4, with 7 positions matching TRBD1. The CDR3 covers 14 residues. Germline lookup yields CDR1 SGHTA and CDR2 FQGNSA. V was pared by 7 bases and J by 8 bases, with 10 bases of the junction left unmatched. The CDR3 here is CASTLRGVGEKLFF. Written as DNA, the CDR3 is TGTGCCAGCACCCTCAGGGGGGTGGGAGAAAAACTGTTTTTT.

This clonotype was seen a few times. This rearrangement joins TRBV7-9 to TRBJ1-2, with TRBD1 matching over 9 bases. Germline V lookup: CDR1 SEHNR, CDR2 FQNEAQ (reference sequence). There are 15 residues in the CDR3. V lost 5 bases, J lost 2 bases, and 6 bases stayed unmatched. The CDR3 DNA reads as TGTGCCAGCAGCCACCGGGACAGGGCCAACTATGGCTACACCTTC. Translating gives CASSHRDRANYGYTF.

Notes on this clonotype: Given a much more abundant clone one base away, this may be a read error. V is TRBV2 and J is TRBJ1-5; D unresolved. Between the trimmed V and J ends, which lost 3 bases and 11 bases, there was a span of 8 bases. The CDR3 covers 11 residues. Per germline, CDR1 SNHLY and CDR2 FYNNEI. The CDR3 DNA reads TGTGCCAGCAGTGACGGAGAATCCCAGCATTTT. Amino acid sequence: CASSDGESQHF.

J is TRBJ2-5 and V is TRBV20-1; TRBD1 matches at 8 bases. The J segment lost 5 bases and the V segment lost 4 bases, leaving 9 bases of the junction unmatched. The germline CDR1 and CDR2 sequences are DFQATT and SNEGSKA (reference sequence). The CDR3 runs to 14 residues. CDR3 nucleotide sequence: TGCAGTGCTACCGAGGTGGCAGGGGGCGAGACCCAGTACTTC. Translating gives CSATEVAGGETQYF.

This rearrangement joins TRBV7-9 to TRBJ2-7; 8 bases are shared with TRBD1. CDR1 and CDR2 (germline): SEHNR, FQNEAQ (reference sequence). CDR3 length: 14 residues. The trim removed 3 bases at V and 4 bases at J, leaving 5 bases unmatched. This CDR3 is CASSLLQGAYEQYF. For the CDR3, the DNA is TGTGCCAGCAGCTTGTTGCAGGGGGCGTACGAGCAGTACTTC.

Notes on this clonotype: A read error is likely, as this CDR3 ends without the conserved phenylalanine or tryptophan. The DNA is left out, because the CDR3 cannot be placed on it with certainty; the CDR3 is given as TCRdb lists it. The J gene is TRBJ1-3, the V gene TRBV29-1. The germline gives CDR1 SQVTM, CDR2 ANQGSEA. The CDR3 is made up of 9 amino acids, end residues included. This CDR3 is CSVVRPEYT.

The chain carries TRBV7-2 and TRBJ2-7; 8 bases agree with TRBD1. The J segment lost 4 bases and the V segment lost 2 bases, leaving 10 bases of the junction unmatched. CDR3 length: 16 residues. The V gene's germline CDR1 is SGHTA and CDR2 FQGNSA. For the CDR3, the DNA is TGTGCCAGCAGCTTATCAGGGACAGGTTACCCTTACGAGCAGTACTTC. Amino acid sequence: CASSLSGTGYPYEQYF.

This clonotype showed up many times. This chain links TRBV7-9 with TRBJ1-1; a weak D match, TRBD1 (5 bases). CDR3 length equals 15 residues. Trimming pared 1 base from V and 4 bases from J, leaving 13 bases between. CDR1 SEHNR and CDR2 FQNEAQ come from the germline V gene (reference sequence). This chain's CDR3 is CASSLVRGGPTEAFF. The CDR3 DNA reads as TGTGCCAGCAGCTTAGTAAGGGGAGGTCCCACTGAAGCTTTCTTT.

This clonotype was detected many times. The gene calls are TRBV7-2 and TRBJ1-2; D uncertain. The CDR3 loop spans 13 amino acids. CDR1 is SGHTA, CDR2 FQGNSA, per germline. V was pared by 5 bases and J by 2 bases, with 9 bases between. CDR3 nucleotide sequence: TGTGCCAGCAGCCCCGACGGGAACTATGGCTACACCTTC. This sequence encodes CASSPDGNYGYTF.

This sequence joins TRBV15 and TRBJ1-2; TRBD1 matches 9 bases. Trimming cost V 1 base and J 0 bases; bases outside gene matches: 3. Germline V gives CDR1 LNHNV, CDR2 YYDKDF (reference sequence). The length of the CDR3 is 16 residues. CDR3 amino acids: CATSRGRQGANYGYTF. The DNA of the CDR3 is TGTGCCACCAGCAGAGGTAGACAGGGGGCTAACTATGGCTACACCTTC.

This chain uses TRBV20-1 with TRBJ2-7; 10 bases are a match to TRBD1. The CDR3 totals 19 residues. Germline lookup yields CDR1 DFQATT and CDR2 SNEGSKA (reference sequence). Trimming removed 2 bases from V and 3 bases from J; junction bases left unmatched: 19. CDR3 in DNA: TGCAGTGCTAGACGGTGGGGACAGGGGCCGCTATGGCGAAACTACGAGCAGTACTTC. Its translation: CSARRWGQGPLWRNYEQYF.

This clonotype was seen many times. This chain uses TRBV5-8 with TRBJ2-5; D unresolved. Between the trimmed V and J ends, which lost 3 bases and 5 bases, there was a span of 17 bases. This CDR3 is 15 amino acids long. CDR1 is SGHTS, CDR2 YDEGEE, per germline. CDR3 sequence: CASSSPRADEETQYF. Here the CDR3 DNA reads TGTGCCAGCAGCTCCCCCCGGGCCGACGAGGAGACCCAGTACTTC.

V usage is TRBV10-3 and J usage is TRBJ2-7; 7 positions agree with TRBD1. Trimming at V came to 10 bases and at J to 6 bases, leaving 12 bases not matched to a gene. CDR1 and CDR2 from the germline V gene are ENHRY and SYGVKD. The CDR3 spans 13 residues. The CDR3 coding sequence is TGTGCCAGCAGGGGGTCAGGGGACGCCGAGCAGTACTTC. Its protein product is CASRGSGDAEQYF.

Note on this clonotype: A junction end diverges from the germline sequence, so it may reflect a read error. The rearrangement uses TRBV11-2 and TRBJ1-1; 9 bases line up with TRBD1. Looked up from germline, CDR1 is SGHAT and CDR2 is FQNNGV. The CDR3 is made up of 14 amino acids. CDR3 in DNA: TGTGCCAGCAGTTTCCTGACAGGGGGTACTGGAGCTTTCTTT. It specifies CASSFLTGGTGAFF.

This clonotype came up many times. V gene TRBV9 combines with J gene TRBJ1-1, with D unresolved. Germline V lookup: CDR1 SGDLS, CDR2 YYNGEE. V lost 5 bases, J lost 7 bases, and 12 bases lay in between. The CDR3 has 12 residues. CDR3 DNA: TGTGCCAGCAGTGAATACGGGGATGAAGCTTTCTTT. Translating it yields CASSEYGDEAFF.

This clonotype turned up a few times. The V gene is TRBV12-3 or TRBV12-4, the J gene TRBJ2-2; TRBD1 is a possible D gene (6 bases). Trimming left V 6 bases short and J 0 bases short, with 14 bases between. The CDR3 runs 16 residues. The CDR3, as DNA: TGTGCCAGCAGCCCGGGACATATCGCGAACACCGGGGAGCTGTTTTTT. It yields the protein CASSPGHIANTGELFF.

The sample holds a few counts of this clonotype. J is TRBJ2-5 and V is TRBV9; 8 positions agree with TRBD2. The CDR3 extends over 16 amino acids. V shed 3 bases and J 1 base; nucleotides not matched to a gene: 8. The germline V gene encodes CDR1 SGDLS and CDR2 YYNGEE. The CDR3 region has the DNA TGTGCCAGCAGCGACGGACCACGGGGGGGCCAAGAGACCCAGTACTTC. It specifies CASSDGPRGGQETQYF.

This clonotype has ten or more counts. This rearrangement joins TRBV10-3 to TRBJ1-1, with no clear D. The germline V and J ends were trimmed by 10 bases and 1 base, with 7 bases remaining between them. The CDR3 runs to 11 residues. Germline CDR1 is ENHRY and CDR2 is SYGVKD. The CDR3 bases are TGTGCCACGCAGAAGAACACTGAAGCTTTCTTT. Amino acid sequence: CATQKNTEAFF.

V and J are TRBV7-9 and TRBJ2-7; either TRBD1 or TRBD2 may fit D (5 bases each). The germline V gene has CDR1 SEHNR and CDR2 FQNEAQ (reference sequence). The CDR3 loop spans 15 amino acids. The V end was cut by 5 bases, the J end by 0 bases, with 14 bases between. Here the CDR3 DNA reads TGTGCCAGCAGCCCCGGGACGGATTTCTCCTACGAGCAGTACTTC. Its translation is CASSPGTDFSYEQYF. The variable domain in full, completed from reference TRBV7-9 and TRBJ2-7, reads DTGVSQNPRHKITKRGQNVTFRCDPISEHNRLYWYRQTLGQGPEFLTYFQNEAQLEKSRLLSDRFSAERPKGSFSTLEIQRTEQGDSAMYLCASSPGTDFSYEQYFGPGTRLTVT.

This clonotype was seen ten or more times. The V and J genes are TRBV20-1 and TRBJ1-1; 7 positions agree with TRBD1. CDR1 DFQATT and CDR2 SNEGSKA come from the germline V gene (reference sequence). This CDR3 region has 11 residues. Trimming at V came to 6 bases and at J to 9 bases, leaving 7 bases not matched to a gene. In DNA, the CDR3 is TGCAGTGCCCCACCGGGACAGCAAGCTTTCTTT. Its protein product is CSAPPGQQAFF.

For this clonotype: With a much larger clone just one base away, this may be a read error. The final CDR3 position lacks the conserved phenylalanine or tryptophan, pointing to a likely read error. The chain employs TRBV20-1 and TRBJ2-5; the match to TRBD2 covers 8 bases. Germline lookup yields CDR1 DFQATT and CDR2 SNEGSKA (reference sequence). With 6 bases clipped from V and 3 bases from J, the junction kept 12 bases outside the gene matches. The CDR3 spans 15 residues. CDR3 residues: CSATRWWREEETQYS. The CDR3 DNA reads TGCAGTGCGACGAGGTGGTGGCGGGAGGAAGAGACCCAGTACTCC.

In its sample, this clonotype was seen a few times. The chain is built from TRBV25-1 and TRBJ2-2; weak D call: TRBD1 (6 bases). Germline values: CDR1 MGHDK, CDR2 SYGVNS. The CDR3 is 13 amino acids. The germline V and J ends were trimmed by 7 bases and 3 bases, with 9 bases remaining between them. The CDR3, as DNA: TGTGCCAGCACCCGGACAGACACCGGGGAGCTGTTTTTT. It translates to CASTRTDTGELFF.

The chain employs TRBV7-2 and TRBJ1-3; D gene unclear. Germline assignment: CDR1 SGHTA and CDR2 FQGNSA. The CDR3 totals 16 residues. Trimming removed 5 bases from V and 0 bases from J, with 14 bases in between. CDR3 coding DNA: TGTGCCAGCAGCCGGGCTACCAAGAGCTCTGGAAACACCATATATTTT. Its protein product is CASSRATKSSGNTIYF. The complete variable domain, with remaining parts taken from reference TRBV7-2 and TRBJ1-3, reads GAGVSQSPSNKVTEKGKDVELRCDPISGHTALYWYRQSLGQGLEFLIYFQGNSAPDKSGLPSDRFSAERTGGSVSTLTIQRTQQEDSAVYLCASSRATKSSGNTIYFGEGSWLTVV.

A few counts support this clonotype. The chain links TRBV2 to TRBJ2-7; 7 bases fit TRBD1. CDR3 length: 13 amino acids. The germline V gene has CDR1 SNHLY and CDR2 FYNNEI. The V and J ends lost 8 bases and 2 bases, in that order; junction bases with no gene match: 6. The CDR3 DNA reads as TGTGCCAGCTCCGGGACAGTTCCCTACGAGCAGTACTTC. Protein: CASSGTVPYEQYF.

With regard to this clonotype: The junction departs from the called germline gene at one end, perhaps through a read error. This sequence joins TRBV10-3 and TRBJ1-5; D call uncertain. The CDR3 loop spans 12 amino acids. In germline, CDR1 is ENHRY, CDR2 SYGVKD. CDR3 sequence (DNA): TGTGCCATCGCTGGGATTGGTCAGCCGCAGCATTTT. This encodes CAIAGIGQPQHF.

Remarks on this clonotype: A read error may account for a junction end that differs from germline. This chain uses TRBV29-1 with TRBJ2-7; D is uncertain. CDR3 length: 13 amino acids. Germline loops: CDR1 SQVTM, CDR2 ANQGSEA. CDR3 amino acids: CSVEGQSSYEQNF. The DNA for the CDR3 is TGCAGCGTTGAAGGGCAGAGCTCCTACGAGCAGAACTTC.

With regard to this clonotype: With a much larger clone just one base away, this may be a read error. This sequence joins TRBV7-2 and TRBJ2-2; weak D call: TRBD1 (6 bases). The CDR3 is 11 residues long. From germline, CDR1 is SGHTA and CDR2 FQGNSA. V lost 10 bases and J 7 bases, leaving 10 bases between the germline ends. This CDR3 is CANRDGGELFF. The CDR3 DNA follows: TGTGCCAACAGGGACGGCGGGGAGCTGTTTTTT.

The chain employs TRBV7-6 and TRBJ2-1; D is unclear. CDR3 length equals 11 residues. With 5 bases removed from V and 7 bases from J, the gap between germline ends came to 6 bases. In germline, CDR1 is SGHVS, CDR2 FNYEAQ. CDR3 amino acids: CASSQQNEQFF. As DNA, the CDR3 is TGTGCCAGCAGCCAGCAGAATGAGCAGTTCTTC.

The genes are TRBV25-1 and TRBJ1-1; D unclear. V lost 6 bases and J 8 bases, leaving 16 bases between the germline ends. Germline V lookup: CDR1 MGHDK, CDR2 SYGVNS. The CDR3 totals 13 residues. The DNA for the CDR3 is TGTGCCAGCAGCTTAGAGGGAGGCAGAGAAGCTTTCTTT. This encodes CASSLEGGREAFF.

This clonotype was counted many times. This chain uses TRBV15 with TRBJ1-1; the D is unclear. The CDR3 spans 13 residues. V was trimmed by 6 bases and J by 1 base, leaving 9 bases between them. Germline-derived CDR1 and CDR2 are LNHNV and YYDKDF (reference sequence). CDR3 sequence reads: CATRYATNTEAFF. The CDR3, as DNA: TGTGCCACCAGGTATGCCACGAACACTGAAGCTTTCTTT.

This clonotype occurred a few times. The rearrangement uses TRBV11-1 and TRBJ1-2; 8 bases match TRBD1. After removal of 3 bases from V and 3 bases from J, the junction contained 6 bases not matched to a gene. This CDR3 comprises 15 residues. In germline, CDR1 is SGHAT, CDR2 FQDESV (reference sequence). The CDR3 region has the DNA TGTGCCAGCAGCTTGCGGACAGGGATTGACTATGGCTACACCTTC. Its protein product is CASSLRTGIDYGYTF.